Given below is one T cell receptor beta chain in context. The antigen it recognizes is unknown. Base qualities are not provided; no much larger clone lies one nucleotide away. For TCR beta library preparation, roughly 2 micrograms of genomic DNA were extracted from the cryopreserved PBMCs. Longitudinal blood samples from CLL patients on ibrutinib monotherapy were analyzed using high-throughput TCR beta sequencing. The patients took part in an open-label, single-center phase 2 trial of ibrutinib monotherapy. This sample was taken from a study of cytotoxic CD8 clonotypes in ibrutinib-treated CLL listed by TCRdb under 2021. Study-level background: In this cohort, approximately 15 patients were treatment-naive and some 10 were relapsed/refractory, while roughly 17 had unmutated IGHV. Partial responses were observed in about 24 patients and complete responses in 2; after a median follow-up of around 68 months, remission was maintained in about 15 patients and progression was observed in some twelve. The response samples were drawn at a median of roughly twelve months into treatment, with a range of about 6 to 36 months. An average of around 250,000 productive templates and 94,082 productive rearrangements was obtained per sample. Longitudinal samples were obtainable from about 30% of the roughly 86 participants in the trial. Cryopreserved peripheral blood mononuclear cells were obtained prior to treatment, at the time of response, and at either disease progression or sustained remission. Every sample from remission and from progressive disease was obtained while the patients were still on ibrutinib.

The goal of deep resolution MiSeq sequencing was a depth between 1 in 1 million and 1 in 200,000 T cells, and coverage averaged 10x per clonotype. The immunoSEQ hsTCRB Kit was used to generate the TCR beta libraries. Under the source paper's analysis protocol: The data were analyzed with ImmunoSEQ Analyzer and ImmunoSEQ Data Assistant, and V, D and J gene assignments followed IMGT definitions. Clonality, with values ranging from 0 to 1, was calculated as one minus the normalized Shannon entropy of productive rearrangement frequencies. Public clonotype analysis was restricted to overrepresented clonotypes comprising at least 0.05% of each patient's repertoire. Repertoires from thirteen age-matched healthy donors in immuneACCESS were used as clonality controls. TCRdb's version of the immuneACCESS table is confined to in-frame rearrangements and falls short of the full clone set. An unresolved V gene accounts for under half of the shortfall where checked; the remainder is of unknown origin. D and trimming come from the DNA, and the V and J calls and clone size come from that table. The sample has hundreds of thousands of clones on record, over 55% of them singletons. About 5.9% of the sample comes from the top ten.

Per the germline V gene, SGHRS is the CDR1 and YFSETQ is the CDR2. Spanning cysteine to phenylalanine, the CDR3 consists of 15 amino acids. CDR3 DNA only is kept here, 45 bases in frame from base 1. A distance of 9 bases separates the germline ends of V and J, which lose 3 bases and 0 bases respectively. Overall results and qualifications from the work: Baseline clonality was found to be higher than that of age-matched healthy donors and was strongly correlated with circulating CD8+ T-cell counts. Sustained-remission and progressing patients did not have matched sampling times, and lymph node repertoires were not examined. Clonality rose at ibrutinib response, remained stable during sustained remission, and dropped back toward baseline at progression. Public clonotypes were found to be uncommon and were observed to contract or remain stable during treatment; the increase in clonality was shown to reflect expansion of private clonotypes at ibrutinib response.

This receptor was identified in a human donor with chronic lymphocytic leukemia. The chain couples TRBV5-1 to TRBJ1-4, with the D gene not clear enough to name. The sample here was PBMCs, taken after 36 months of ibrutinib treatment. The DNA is TGCGCCAGCAGCTCTGGCCATGCAACTAATGAAAAACTGTTTTTT. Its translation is CASSSGHATNEKLFF.